The T cell receptor beta chain under discussion was sequenced for a study of vaccination and CD4 T cells after COVID-19. Study-wide background: Stimulation of the cells used overlapping spike peptide pools from SARS-CoV-2 and from the common cold coronaviruses HCoV-NL63, HCoV-OC43 and HCoV-229E. Control cultures received a CEFX pool, an HIV-1 Nef pool, or no peptide.

Cultured CD4+ T cell DNA underwent sequencing with the Oncomine TCR Beta short-read assay. TCRdb independently ran MiXCR on the PCR reads; one entry per CDR3 protein. The table lists 10,000 to 15,000 distinct CDR3 sequences, around two thirds of them singletons. Comment on this clonotype: What it recognizes is unknown.

General observations from the study: Data came from relatively few convalescent patients and lacked early post-infection timepoints.

As for treatment: roughly 10-day PBMC culture with coronavirus spike peptide pools or control peptides (ViraFEST assay). With approximately 10 ug/ml peptide pools and approximately 9.6 IU/ml IL-2, PBMCs were cultured at 2 million to 2.5 million per well. Germline trimming cut 4 bases from V and 1 base from J; bases unmatched to any gene: 10. Germline V gene sequence: CDR1 SGHNT, CDR2 YYREEE (reference sequence). This CDR3 region has 17 residues. Source material: CD4+ T cells from blood, cultured in vitro. The gene calls are TRBV5-4 and TRBJ2-2; 7 bases align to TRBD1. The receptor's source is a human donor who had recovered from COVID-19. The CDR3 protein is CASSPDGTARNTGELFF. CDR3 DNA: TGTGCCAGCAGCCCGGACGGGACAGCACGGAACACCGGGGAGCTGTTTTTT.